These 15 T cell receptor beta chains share one sample of origin, sequenced in a study of T cell repertoires in cytomegalovirus infection. TCRdb processed the reads anew with MiXCR; each CDR3 protein has one entry. The profile shows about half a million distinct CDR3 sequences, 30% to 40% of them singletons. Which antigens these TCRs recognize remains unknown. This specimen consisted of cultured PBMCs, obtained from culture after CMV antigen stimulation. Every receptor here comes from a human donor in good health (CMV status not recorded). Some clones in this sample may be carry-over from other donors' samples.

This chain links TRBV5-4 with TRBJ2-7, with TRBD2 identical over 8 bases. The CDR3 totals 15 residues. Germline CDR1 reads SGHNT; CDR2 reads YYREEE (reference sequence). V was pared by 1 base and J by 1 base, with 4 bases of the junction left unmatched. The chain's CDR3 is CASSLSGRQSYEQYF. In DNA, the CDR3 is TGTGCCAGCAGCTTGAGCGGGAGACAGTCCTACGAGCAGTACTTC.

The CDR3 spells CASSQLGQGGGTDTQYF. CDR3 nucleotides: TGTGCCAGCAGCCAATTAGGACAGGGAGGAGGCACAGATACGCAGTATTTT. The rearrangement joins TRBV7-2 to TRBJ2-3; 8 nucleotides line up with TRBD1. V trimming: 5 bases; J trimming: 1 base; junction bases outside the gene matches: 11. CDR1 and CDR2 from the germline V gene are SGHTA and FQGNSA. The CDR3 loop spans 17 amino acids.

This clonotype has only a few counts. The chain recombines TRBV19 with TRBJ1-1, with 12 positions matching TRBD1. The CDR3 is 16 amino acids. V trimming: 6 bases; J trimming: 7 bases; junction bases outside the gene matches: 12. Germline V gene data show CDR1 as LNHDA and CDR2 as SQIVND (reference sequence). CDR3 in amino acids: CASRRPGTGGAGEAFF. The DNA for the CDR3 is TGTGCCAGTAGACGTCCCGGGACAGGGGGCGCGGGTGAAGCTTTCTTT.

The chain joins TRBV6-5 to TRBJ2-7; D is possibly TRBD1 (6 bases). The CDR3 spans 15 residues. Trimming pared 5 bases from V and 0 bases from J, leaving 14 bases between. CDR1 is MNHEY, CDR2 SVGAGI, per germline. CDR3 DNA sequence: TGTGCCAGCAGTCGCCCAGGGGCGGGCTCCTACGAGCAGTACTTC. Its protein product is CASSRPGAGSYEQYF.

The rearrangement joins TRBV20-1 to TRBJ2-1, with 9 bases fitting TRBD2. With 5 bases clipped from V and 3 bases from J, the junction kept 5 bases outside the gene matches. The CDR3 contains 14 residues. CDR1 DFQATT and CDR2 SNEGSKA come from the germline V gene (reference sequence). The CDR3 region has the DNA TGCAGTGCTCCTGGACTAGCGCTCTACAATGAGCAGTTCTTC. It encodes CSAPGLALYNEQFF.

This clonotype has a handful of counts. The chain employs TRBV28 and TRBJ1-1; weak D call: TRBD1 (5 bases). Germline assignment: CDR1 MDHEN and CDR2 SYDVKM. This CDR3 is built from 14 residues. V lost 3 bases and J 4 bases, leaving 12 bases between the germline ends. The CDR3 region is CASSFSGRSTEAFF. As DNA, the CDR3 is TGTGCCAGCAGTTTTTCAGGGAGAAGCACTGAAGCTTTCTTT.

CDR3 sequence reads: CASRGLAGGFIYEQYF. As DNA, the CDR3 is TGTGCCAGCAGGGGTCTAGCGGGAGGGTTCATTTACGAGCAGTACTTC. The chain combines TRBV6-1 with TRBJ2-7, with TRBD2 identical over 12 bases. J gave up 4 bases and V 6 bases, and 10 bases lay outside the gene matches. The CDR3 runs 16 residues. Germline V gene lookup returns CDR1 MNHNS and CDR2 SASEGT.

V and J are TRBV6-6 and TRBJ2-1, with 10 bases matching TRBD2. Germline values: CDR1 MNHNY, CDR2 SVGAGI (reference sequence). Losses at the gene ends were 6 bases for V and 4 bases for J; bases not matched to a gene: 6. This CDR3 is built from 15 residues. This CDR3 is CASSGLADIYNEQFF. The CDR3, as DNA: TGTGCCAGCAGCGGACTAGCGGATATTTACAATGAGCAGTTCTTC.

The chain carries TRBV28 and TRBJ2-4; no reliable D call. CDR3 length equals 15 residues. From germline, CDR1 is MDHEN and CDR2 SYDVKM. V shed 3 bases and J shed 0 bases, with 9 bases lying between them. CDR3 in DNA: TGTGCCAGCAGTTTTATTGGAACAGCCAAAAACATTCAGTACTTC. This translates into CASSFIGTAKNIQYF.

This chain links TRBV2 with TRBJ2-7; 10 bases are a match to TRBD2. In germline, CDR1 is SNHLY, CDR2 FYNNEI. CDR3 size: 14 residues. V lost 4 bases to trimming and J lost 5 bases; unmatched junction nucleotides: 5. The CDR3 DNA reads TGTGCCAGCAGTGTCCTAGCGGGAGTCGACGAGCAGTACGTC. Translating it yields CASSVLAGVDEQYV.

V is TRBV10-3 and J is TRBJ2-1; tentatively, D is TRBD1 (6 bases). Germline V gene sequence: CDR1 ENHRY, CDR2 SYGVKD. CDR3 length: 13 residues. V was pared by 0 bases and J by 11 bases, with 11 bases between. CDR3 sequence: CAISESGGTKQFF. The CDR3 DNA sequence: TGTGCCATCAGTGAGTCAGGGGGAACCAAGCAGTTCTTC.

This clonotype was found a few times. The chain has TRBV7-9 and TRBJ1-1; TRBD1 aligns across 7 bases. Germline trimming cut 1 base from V and 4 bases from J; bases unmatched to any gene: 3. Per germline, CDR1 SEHNR and CDR2 FQNEAQ (reference sequence). This CDR3 is 14 amino acids long. CDR3 sequence (DNA): TGTGCCAGCAGCTTAGAAAGGGGGCCCACTGAAGCTTTCTTT. Amino acids: CASSLERGPTEAFF.

J is TRBJ2-1 and V is TRBV7-9, with TRBD2 matching over 9 bases. CDR1 SEHNR and CDR2 FQNEAQ come from the germline V gene (reference sequence). Trimming cost V 2 bases and J 8 bases; bases outside gene matches: 7. This CDR3 has 15 residues. This CDR3 is CASSLFLAGVYEQFF. The CDR3 DNA reads as TGTGCCAGCAGCTTATTCTTAGCGGGAGTTTATGAGCAGTTCTTC.

Remarks on this clonotype: A much larger clone lies a single base off, so this may be a read error. This chain uses TRBV7-2 with TRBJ2-1; TRBD1 agrees at 8 bases. Germline lookup yields CDR1 SGHTA and CDR2 FQGNSA. V gave up 5 bases and J gave up 11 bases; unmatched junction bases: 20. This CDR3 is 17 amino acids long. The CDR3 nucleotides read TGTGCCAGCAGCCGACAGAGCGGACAGGGTATGATAAATAAGCAGTTCTTC. Its protein product is CASSRQSGQGMINKQFF.

Ten or more counts support this clonotype. The gene calls are TRBV7-2 and TRBJ2-1, with 10 positions matching TRBD2. Germline CDR1 SGHTA, CDR2 FQGNSA. V dropped 1 base and J dropped 7; count of bases not matched to a gene: 7. The CDR3 spans 16 residues. CDR3 sequence (DNA): TGTGCCAGCAGCTTAGGAGCGGGAGGGCATGGGAATGAGCAGTTCTTC. Protein sequence: CASSLGAGGHGNEQFF.